Listed below are T cell receptor beta chains from one sample, sequenced in a study of OX40 agonist ivuxolimab in advanced cancers. Method: immunoSEQ multiplex PCR; TCRdb's copy keeps in-frame clones and lacks some. The sample includes more than 40,000 clones, about nine tenths of them seen just once. The input for sequencing was CD4+ or CD8+ T cells sorted from blood, taken in a trial of the OX40 agonist ivuxolimab. The receptor source for this set is an adult with an advanced solid tumor such as melanoma, head and neck, liver or kidney cancer. Each CDR3 is given with its conserved first and last residue. A D gene is named only where the DNA matches it firmly. Clone size appears in some rows only: once, few, many, or a class for an expanded clone.

TRBV28,-,TRBJ2-3,TRBD1,TGTGCCAGCAGTTTAGAACCCGACAGGGGGTGGGATTTT,CASSLEPDRGWDF
TRBV6-4,-,TRBJ2-3,TRBD2,TGTGCCAGCAGTGCTAGCGGGAGAACAGATACGCAGTATTTT,CASSASGRTDTQYF
TRBV5-1,-,TRBJ2-2,-,TGCGCCAGCAGCTCCGGGACTGTGCACGGGGAGCTGTTTTTT,CASSSGTVHGELFF
TRBV7-3,-,TRBJ2-2,-,TGTGCCAGCAGCCCCCGGGGGACAGAGAACACCGGGGAGCTGTTTTTT,CASSPRGTENTGELFF
TRBV19,-,TRBJ1-1,TRBD1,TGTGCCAGTAGTGCACAGGGGGCTGGGACTGAAGCTTTCTTT,CASSAQGAGTEAFF
TRBV27,-,TRBJ2-7,TRBD2,TGTGCCAGCAGTGCCAGCGGGAGGTATCGCGAGCAGTACTTC,CASSASGRYREQYF
TRBV6-1,-,TRBJ1-2,-,TGTGCCACCTCAGACTCAGCCTATGGCTACACCTTC,CATSDSAYGYTF
TRBV18,-,TRBJ2-7,-,TGTGCCAGCTCACCACCGAGCCGAACAGGGTTAAGACCGTCCGAGCAGTACTTC,CASSPPSRTGLRPSEQYF
TRBV18,-,TRBJ2-1,TRBD1,TGTGCCAGCTCATCTCCGGGACAGGGATCCCACTCCTACAATGAGCAGTTCTTC,CASSSPGQGSHSYNEQFF
TRBV25-1,-,TRBJ1-6,-,TGTGCCAGCAGTGGGTCAGGGTATAATTCACCCCTCCACTTT,CASSGSGYNSPLHF
TRBV6-1,-,TRBJ1-3,-,TGTGCCAGCAGTGAAGCGCTTCGGGGTAGGGTCCCTGGAAACACCATATATTTT,CASSEALRGRVPGNTIYF
TRBV25-1,-,TRBJ2-5,-,TGTGCCAGCAGAGGATCGGGAGAGCCCCAGGACCAGTACTTC,CASRGSGEPQDQYF
TRBV6-1,-,TRBJ1-2,-,TGTGCCAGCGGGACCCATAACTATGGCTACACCTTC,CASGTHNYGYTF
TRBV9,-,TRBJ2-5,-,TGTGCCAGCAGCCCTCGGAGCGGAGGGCAAGAGACCCAGTACTTC,CASSPRSGGQETQYF
TRBV23-1,-,TRBJ2-2,TRBD2,TGCGCCAGCAGTGGCTCTAGCGGTAACACCGGGGAGCTGTTTTTT,CASSGSSGNTGELFF
TRBV18,once,TRBJ2-3,-,TGTGCCAGCTCCGATCCGGGGGATCCTAGCACAGATACGCAGTATTTT,CASSDPGDPSTDTQYF
TRBV28,-,TRBJ1-2,TRBD1,TGTGCCAGCAGTTCTTGGGGACAGGCTGACTCTAACTATGGCTACACCTTC,CASSSWGQADSNYGYTF
TRBV5-1,-,TRBJ2-1,TRBD2,TGCGCCAGCACCCCGGGTAGCGGGACCTACAATGAGCAGTTCTTC,CASTPGSGTYNEQFF
TRBV7-2,-,TRBJ2-3,-,TGTGCCAGCAGCTTATTGGGCGGGAACTCAGATACGCAGTATTTT,CASSLLGGNSDTQYF
TRBV2,-,TRBJ2-5,TRBD2,TGTGCCAGCAGTGAGCTGGCGGGAGCGGTGGAGACCCAGTACTTC,CASSELAGAVETQYF
TRBV19,-,TRBJ1-5,TRBD1,TGTGCCAGTAGTAACTGGGACAGCATCATGGGTGGCAATCAGCCCCAGCATTTT,CASSNWDSIMGGNQPQHF
TRBV27,-,TRBJ2-6,-,TGTGCCAGCAGCTCCGTCCTGCGCCCCTCTGGGGCCAACGTCCTGACTTTC,CASSSVLRPSGANVLTF
TRBV28,-,TRBJ1-2,-,TGTGCCAGCGGCCAAAGATCCACCTATGGCTACACCTTC,CASGQRSTYGYTF
TRBV6-5,-,TRBJ1-1,TRBD1,TGTGCCAGCAGTTCGACACGGACAGGAGTAAGGACTGAAGCTTTCTTT,CASSSTRTGVRTEAFF
TRBV28,once,TRBJ1-2,-,TGTGCCAGCAGTTTATGGGGCGGCTATGGCTACACCTTC,CASSLWGGYGYTF
TRBV2,-,TRBJ1-5,-,TGTGCCAGCAGTGAAATGCTCCTACTTCAGCCCCAGCATTTT,CASSEMLLLQPQHF
TRBV2,-,TRBJ2-3,TRBD1,TGTGCCAGCAACTACAGGGGGCAAGGAGATACGCAGTATTTT,CASNYRGQGDTQYF
TRBV19,-,TRBJ1-1,-,TGTGCCAGTAGTATATGGGGTGTGAACACTGAAGCTTTCTTT,CASSIWGVNTEAFF
TRBV7-9,few,TRBJ1-2,TRBD1,TGTGCCAGCAGCTTAGCCAGGGGGGCTGGCTACACCTTC,CASSLARGAGYTF
TRBV5-1,-,TRBJ2-3,TRBD2,TGCGCCAGCAGCCACAAAAGCGGGAGTGGCGATACGCAGTATTTT,CASSHKSGSGDTQYF
TRBV5-1,-,TRBJ1-1,-,TGCGCCAGCAGCTTGCTAGGGAACACTGAAGCTTTCTTT,CASSLLGNTEAFF
TRBV2,-,TRBJ2-4,TRBD2,TGTGCCAGCTTTGACGGGACTAGCGGGAAAAGGCTAGCCAAAAACATTCAGTACTTC,CASFDGTSGKRLAKNIQYF